The T cell receptor beta chain under discussion was sequenced for a study of blood T cell repertoires in COVID-19. Sequenced by immunoSEQ multiplex PCR; TCRdb stores in-frame clones only, minus some. The repertoire holds about 35,000 clones, with 80% to 90% as singletons. Sequencing was done on a sample of peripheral blood. This receptor was obtained from a human donor in a cohort sampled during active COVID-19.

The CDR3 reads CATGPGLAGNEQFF. The CDR3 nucleotides are TGTGCCACCGGCCCGGGACTAGCGGGCAATGAGCAGTTCTTC. The chain links TRBV19 to TRBJ2-1; TRBD2 aligns across 12 bases. With V trimmed by 10 bases and J by 6 bases, 7 bases remained unmatched. This CDR3 comprises 14 residues. CDR1 is LNHDA, CDR2 SQIVND, per germline (reference sequence). The full variable domain, its missing parts supplied by reference TRBV19 and TRBJ2-1, is DGGITQSPKYLFRKEGQNVTLSCEQNLNHDAMYWYRQDPGQGLRLIYYSQIVNDFQKGDIAEGYSVSREKKESFPLTVTSAQKNPTAFYLCATGPGLAGNEQFFGPGTRLTVL.